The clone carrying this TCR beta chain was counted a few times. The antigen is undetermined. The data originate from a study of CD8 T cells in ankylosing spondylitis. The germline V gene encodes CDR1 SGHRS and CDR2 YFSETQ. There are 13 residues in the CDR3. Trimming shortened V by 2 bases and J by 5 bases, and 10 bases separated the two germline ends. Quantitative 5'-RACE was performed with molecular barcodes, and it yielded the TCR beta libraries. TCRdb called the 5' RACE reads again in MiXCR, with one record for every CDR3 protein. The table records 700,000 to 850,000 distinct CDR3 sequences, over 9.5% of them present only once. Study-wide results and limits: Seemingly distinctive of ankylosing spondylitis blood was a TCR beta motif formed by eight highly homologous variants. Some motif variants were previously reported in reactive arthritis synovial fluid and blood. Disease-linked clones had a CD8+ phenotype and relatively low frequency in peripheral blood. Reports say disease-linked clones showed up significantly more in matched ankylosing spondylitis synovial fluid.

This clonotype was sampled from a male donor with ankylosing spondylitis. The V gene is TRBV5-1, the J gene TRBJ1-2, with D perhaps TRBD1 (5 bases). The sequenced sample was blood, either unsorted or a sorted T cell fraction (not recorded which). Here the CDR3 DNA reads TGCGCCAGCAGCTTACAGGCAGGGTATGGCTACACCTTC. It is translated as CASSLQAGYGYTF.